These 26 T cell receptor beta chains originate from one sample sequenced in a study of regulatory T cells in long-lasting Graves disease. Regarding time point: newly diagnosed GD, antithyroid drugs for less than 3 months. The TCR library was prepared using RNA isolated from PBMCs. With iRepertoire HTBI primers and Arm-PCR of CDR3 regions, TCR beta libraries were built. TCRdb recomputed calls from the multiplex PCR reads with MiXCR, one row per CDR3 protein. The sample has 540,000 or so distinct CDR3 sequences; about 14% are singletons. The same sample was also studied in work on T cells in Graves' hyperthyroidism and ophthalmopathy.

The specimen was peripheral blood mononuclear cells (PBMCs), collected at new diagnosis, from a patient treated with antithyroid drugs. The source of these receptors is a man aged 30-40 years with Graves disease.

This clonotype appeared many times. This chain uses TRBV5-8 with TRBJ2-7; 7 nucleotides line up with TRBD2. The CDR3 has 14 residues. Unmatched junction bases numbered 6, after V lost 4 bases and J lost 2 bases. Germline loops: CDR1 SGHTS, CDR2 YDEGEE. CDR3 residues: CASSGLGGAYEQYF. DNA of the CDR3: TGTGCCAGCAGCGGACTAGGTGGGGCCTACGAGCAGTACTTC.

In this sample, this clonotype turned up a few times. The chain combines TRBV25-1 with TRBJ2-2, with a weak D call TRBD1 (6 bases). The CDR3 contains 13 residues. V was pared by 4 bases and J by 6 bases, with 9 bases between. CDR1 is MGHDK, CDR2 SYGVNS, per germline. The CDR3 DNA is TGTGCCAGCAGTGCTGGGGGCGCCGGGGAGCTGTTTTTT. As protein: CASSAGGAGELFF.

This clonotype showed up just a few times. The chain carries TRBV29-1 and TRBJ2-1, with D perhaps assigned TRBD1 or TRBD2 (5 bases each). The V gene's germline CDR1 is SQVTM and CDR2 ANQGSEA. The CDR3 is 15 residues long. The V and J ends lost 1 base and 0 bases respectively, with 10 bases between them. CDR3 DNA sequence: TGCAGCGTTGAAGGACAGCGGAGCTCCTACAATGAGCAGTTCTTC. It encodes CSVEGQRSSYNEQFF.

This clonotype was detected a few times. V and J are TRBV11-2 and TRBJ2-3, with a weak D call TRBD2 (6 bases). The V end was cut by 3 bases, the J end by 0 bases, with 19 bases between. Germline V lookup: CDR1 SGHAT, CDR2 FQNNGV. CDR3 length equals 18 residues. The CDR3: CASSLGTARGSSTDTQYF. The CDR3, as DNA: TGTGCCAGCAGCTTGGGGACTGCTAGAGGTTCGAGCACAGATACGCAGTATTTT.

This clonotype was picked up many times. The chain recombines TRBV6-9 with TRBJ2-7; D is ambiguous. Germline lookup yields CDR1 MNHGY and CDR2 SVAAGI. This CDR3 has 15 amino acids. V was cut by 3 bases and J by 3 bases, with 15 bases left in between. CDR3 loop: CASSYSYRRSYEQYF. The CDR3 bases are TGTGCCAGCAGTTACTCCTATCGCCGGAGCTACGAGCAGTACTTC.

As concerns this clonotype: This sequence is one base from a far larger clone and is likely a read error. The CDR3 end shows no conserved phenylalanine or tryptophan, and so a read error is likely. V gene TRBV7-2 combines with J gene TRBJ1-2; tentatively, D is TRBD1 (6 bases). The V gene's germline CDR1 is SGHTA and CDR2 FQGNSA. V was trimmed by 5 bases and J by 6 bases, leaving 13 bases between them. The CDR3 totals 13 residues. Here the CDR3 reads CASSQTGMNGYTL. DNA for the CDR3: TGTGCCAGCAGCCAAACAGGGATGAATGGCTACACCCTC.

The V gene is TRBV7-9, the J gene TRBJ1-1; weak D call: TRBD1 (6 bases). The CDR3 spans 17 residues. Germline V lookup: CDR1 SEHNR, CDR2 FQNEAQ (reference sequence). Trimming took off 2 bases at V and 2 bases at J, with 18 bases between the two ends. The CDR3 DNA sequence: TGTGCCAGCAGCTTAAAGTTAGGGGGGCCAGGTAACACTGAAGCTTTCTTT. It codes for CASSLKLGGPGNTEAFF.

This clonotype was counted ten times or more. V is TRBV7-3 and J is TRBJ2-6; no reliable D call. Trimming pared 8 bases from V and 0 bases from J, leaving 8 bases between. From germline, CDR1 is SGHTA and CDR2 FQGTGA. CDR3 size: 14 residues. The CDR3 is CASAFGSGANVLTF. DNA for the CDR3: TGTGCCAGCGCTTTTGGCTCTGGGGCCAACGTCCTGACTTTC.

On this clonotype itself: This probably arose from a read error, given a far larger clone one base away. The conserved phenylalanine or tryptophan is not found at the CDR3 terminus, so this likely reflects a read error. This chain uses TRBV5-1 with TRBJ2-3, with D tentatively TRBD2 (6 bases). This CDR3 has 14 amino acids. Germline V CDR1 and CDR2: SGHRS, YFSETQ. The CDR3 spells CASSPSGRGDTQYS. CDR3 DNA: TGTGCCAGCAGCCCCTCAGGGCGGGGAGATACGCAGTATTCT.

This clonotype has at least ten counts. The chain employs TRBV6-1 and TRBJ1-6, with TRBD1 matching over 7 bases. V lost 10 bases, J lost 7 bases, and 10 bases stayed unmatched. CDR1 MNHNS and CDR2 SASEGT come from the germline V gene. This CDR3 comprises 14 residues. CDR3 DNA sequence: TGTGCCACCCAGGGGGGATCTTCCAATTCACCCCTCCACTTT. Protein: CATQGGSSNSPLHF.

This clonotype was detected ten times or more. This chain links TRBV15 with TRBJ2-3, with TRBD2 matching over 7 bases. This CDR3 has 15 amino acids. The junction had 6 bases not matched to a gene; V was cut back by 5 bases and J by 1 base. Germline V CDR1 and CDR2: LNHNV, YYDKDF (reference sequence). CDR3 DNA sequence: TGTGCCACCAGCTCCCGACTAGCAGGCACAGATACGCAGTATTTT. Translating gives CATSSRLAGTDTQYF.

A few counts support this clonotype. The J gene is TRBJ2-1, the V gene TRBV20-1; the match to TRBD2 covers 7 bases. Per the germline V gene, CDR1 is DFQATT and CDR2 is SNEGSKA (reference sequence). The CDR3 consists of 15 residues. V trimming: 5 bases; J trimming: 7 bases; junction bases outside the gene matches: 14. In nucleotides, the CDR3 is TGCAGTGCTCCTCCCCGGGTAGCGGGCTGGAATGAGCAGTTCTTC. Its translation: CSAPPRVAGWNEQFF.

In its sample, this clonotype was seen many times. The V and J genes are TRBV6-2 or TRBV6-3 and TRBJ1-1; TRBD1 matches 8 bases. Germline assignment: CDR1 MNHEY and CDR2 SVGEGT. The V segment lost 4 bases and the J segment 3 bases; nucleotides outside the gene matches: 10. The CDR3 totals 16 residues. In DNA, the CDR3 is TGTGCCAGCAGTTCCGGGACAGGAAAGGGGGACACTGAAGCTTTCTTT. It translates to CASSSGTGKGDTEAFF.

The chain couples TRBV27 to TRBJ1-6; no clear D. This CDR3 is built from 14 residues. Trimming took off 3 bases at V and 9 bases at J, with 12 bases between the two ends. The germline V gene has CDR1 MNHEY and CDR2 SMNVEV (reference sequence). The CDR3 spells CASSFGGWVSPLHF. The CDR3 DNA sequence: TGTGCCAGCAGTTTCGGCGGGTGGGTTTCACCCCTCCACTTT.

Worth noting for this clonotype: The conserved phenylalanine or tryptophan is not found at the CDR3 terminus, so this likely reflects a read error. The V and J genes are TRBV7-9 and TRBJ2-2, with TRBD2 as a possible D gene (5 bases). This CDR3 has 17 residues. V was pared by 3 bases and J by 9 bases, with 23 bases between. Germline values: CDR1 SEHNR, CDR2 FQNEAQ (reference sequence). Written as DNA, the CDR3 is TGTGCCAGCAGCTTGTCTTACCTACAGCTGAGGGCCCGGGAGCTGTTTCTT. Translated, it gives CASSLSYLQLRARELFL.

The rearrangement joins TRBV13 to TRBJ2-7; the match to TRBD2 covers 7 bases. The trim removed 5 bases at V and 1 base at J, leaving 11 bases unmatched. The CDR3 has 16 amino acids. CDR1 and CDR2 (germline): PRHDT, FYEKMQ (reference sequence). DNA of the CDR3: TGTGCCAGCAGCAGTGGAGGGAGGGGTGGGTCCTACGAGCAGTACTTC. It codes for CASSSGGRGGSYEQYF.

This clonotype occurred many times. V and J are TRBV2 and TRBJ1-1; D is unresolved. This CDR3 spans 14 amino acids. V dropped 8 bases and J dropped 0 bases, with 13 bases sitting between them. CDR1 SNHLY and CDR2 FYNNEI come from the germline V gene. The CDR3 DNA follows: TGTGCCAGCGGCGCCAAGGTAGTGAACACTGAAGCTTTCTTT. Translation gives CASGAKVVNTEAFF.

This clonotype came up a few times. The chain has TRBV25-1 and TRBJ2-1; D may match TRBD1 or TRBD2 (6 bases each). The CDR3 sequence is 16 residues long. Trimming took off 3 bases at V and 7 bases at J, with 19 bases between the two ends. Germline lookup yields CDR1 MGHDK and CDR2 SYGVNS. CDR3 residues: CASSDARGGSTNEQFF. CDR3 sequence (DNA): TGTGCCAGCAGTGACGCCAGGGGAGGTAGTACGAATGAGCAGTTCTTC.

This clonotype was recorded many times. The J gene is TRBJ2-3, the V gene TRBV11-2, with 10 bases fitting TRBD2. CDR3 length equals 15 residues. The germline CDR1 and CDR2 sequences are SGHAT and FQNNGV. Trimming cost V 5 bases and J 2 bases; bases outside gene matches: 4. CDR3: CASSPTSGNTDTQYF. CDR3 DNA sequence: TGTGCCAGCAGCCCAACTAGCGGGAACACAGATACGCAGTATTTT.

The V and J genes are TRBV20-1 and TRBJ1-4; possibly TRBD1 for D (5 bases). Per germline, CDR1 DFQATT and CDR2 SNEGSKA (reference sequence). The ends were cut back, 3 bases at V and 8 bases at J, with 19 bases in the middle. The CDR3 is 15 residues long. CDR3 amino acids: CSARDRDSKREKLFF. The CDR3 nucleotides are TGCAGTGCTAGGGACCGGGACTCCAAAAGGGAAAAACTGTTTTTT.

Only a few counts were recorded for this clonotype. DNA of the CDR3: TGTGCCAGCTCACAGGACAGGGGGGCCTACGAGCAGTACTTC. This translates into CASSQDRGAYEQYF. V and J are TRBV18 and TRBJ2-7; TRBD1 aligns across 10 bases. The ends lost 4 bases at V and 2 bases at J; junction bases unmatched: 2. The CDR3 has 14 residues. Germline V gene sequence: CDR1 KGHSH, CDR2 LQKENI.

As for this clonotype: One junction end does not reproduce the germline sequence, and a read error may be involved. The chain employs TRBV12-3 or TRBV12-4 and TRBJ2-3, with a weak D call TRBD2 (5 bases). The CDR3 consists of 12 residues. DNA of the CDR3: TGTGCCAGCAGCCCTGACGGGGATACGCGGTATTTT. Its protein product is CASSPDGDTRYF.

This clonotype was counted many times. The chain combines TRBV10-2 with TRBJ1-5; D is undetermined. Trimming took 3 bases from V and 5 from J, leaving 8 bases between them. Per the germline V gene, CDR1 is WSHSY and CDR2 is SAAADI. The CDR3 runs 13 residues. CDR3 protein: CASSEAGYQPQHF. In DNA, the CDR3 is TGCGCCAGCAGTGAAGCGGGTTATCAGCCCCAGCATTTT.

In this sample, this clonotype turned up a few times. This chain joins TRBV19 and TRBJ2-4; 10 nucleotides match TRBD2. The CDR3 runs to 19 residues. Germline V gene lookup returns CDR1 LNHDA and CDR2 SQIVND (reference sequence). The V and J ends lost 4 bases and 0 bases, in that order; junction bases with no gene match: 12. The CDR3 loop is CASSSLLQLAGLAKNIQYF. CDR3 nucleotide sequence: TGTGCCAGTAGTAGCCTACTTCAACTAGCGGGACTAGCCAAAAACATTCAGTACTTC.

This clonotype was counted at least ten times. CDR3 protein: CASSYSEGRMNTEAFF. CDR3 coding DNA: TGTGCCAGCAGTTACTCAGAGGGCCGCATGAACACTGAAGCTTTCTTT. V and J are TRBV6-2 or TRBV6-3 and TRBJ1-1, with D unresolved. The CDR3 contains 16 residues. Germline V gene lookup returns CDR1 MNHEY and CDR2 SVGEGT. Trimming removed 0 bases at V and 0 bases at J, with 11 bases between.

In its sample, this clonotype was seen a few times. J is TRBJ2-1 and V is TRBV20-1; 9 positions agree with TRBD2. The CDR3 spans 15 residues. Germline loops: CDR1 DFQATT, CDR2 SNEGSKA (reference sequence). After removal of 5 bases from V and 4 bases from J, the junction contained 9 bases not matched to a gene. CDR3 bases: TGCAGTGCTCCCCGGGCTAGCGGGGTTTACAATGAGCAGTTCTTC. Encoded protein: CSAPRASGVYNEQFF.